The table lists the clone carrying this TCR beta chain with a few counts. Its target is unknown. The sample comes from a study of cytomegalovirus exposure and HLA in healthy donors. Regarding the study as a whole: Roughly 170 TCR beta chains were listed as cytomegalovirus-associated. V- and J-gene trimming of TCR beta was linked (in a later analysis) to a missense DCLRE1C variant. The authors later found TCR association rates varying by HLA locus, with DRB1 most and HLA-C fewest. In vitro testing confirmed a few CMV-associated chains as specific for CMV antigens.

CDR3 length: 13 residues. J was trimmed by 2 bases and V by 8 bases; bases with no gene match: 5. The germline gives CDR1 SGHRS, CDR2 YFSETQ. PCR primers comprised 60 Vbeta and 13 Jbeta primers. Some clones are missing from TCRdb's copy, which holds only in-frame ones; the method was immunoSEQ multiplex PCR. The data contain some 140,000 clones, about 83% of them singletons. This receptor was taken from a woman aged 35 to 49 in good health and CMV-seronegative. The sample consisted of PBMCs. The J gene is TRBJ1-2, the V gene TRBV5-1, with TRBD1 matching 8 bases. CDR3 sequence (DNA): TGCGCCAGGGTCAGGGGGCTGAACTATGGCTACACCTTC. Its translation is CARVRGLNYGYTF.